This T cell receptor (beta chain) came from a study of blood T cell repertoires in COVID-19 (TCRdb year 2020). Turning to the overall study: The collaborator samples originated in the United States, Italy and Spain and spanned the acute and convalescent phases of COVID-19. Where available, HLA class I and class II types were taken from metadata supplied by the sample provider and were not determined by assay-based typing. Nearly every sample came with metadata listing a de-identified subject ID, COVID-19 status, age in years and sex. The material from the prospective study consisted of cDNA or gDNA derived from T cells, B-cell-depleted T cells, or PBMCs. Deeply sampled blood TCRbeta repertoires from subjects exposed to, actively infected with, or recovered from COVID-19 were included in the dataset. A freely available public database, intended as a resource for researchers studying the immune response to SARS-CoV-2, is where the repertoires were released. The samples were drawn from the first 160 participants of the ongoing ImmuneRACE study and from 1,254 subjects provided by 6 global collaborators. What the study reported, not specific to this receptor: How much clinical and demographic metadata was included differed by source and by participant, and the metadata was provided uncurated.

Taken from cysteine to phenylalanine, the CDR3 has 16 residues. The kept DNA is CDR3 alone, 48 bases in frame from the first base. The germline V gene sets CDR1 to MNHEY and CDR2 to SVGAGI. The V and J ends are trimmed by 0 bases and 10 bases, leaving 16 bases between them. About this clone: Its binding antigen is unknown. No base-level quality is on record; no much larger clone is a single base apart.

TCRbeta CDR3 regions were amplified from genomic DNA using the immunoSEQ Assay, a bias-controlled multiplex PCR. The source study handled its data this way. The number of nucleated cells in each sample was estimated by amplification of reference gene primers within the assay. To quantify the absolute abundance of each unique TCRbeta CDR3 rearrangement, sequence reads were collapsed and filtered. For each sample, productive Simpson clonality was calculated as the square root of Simpson's diversity index across productive rearrangements. In its TCRdb copy, this immuneACCESS table keeps in-frame sequences only and misses some clones. Where compared with another copy, unresolved V genes explain less than half of these, and the others have no known cause. V, J and clone size reflect that table, while D and trimming were determined from the DNA. Recorded for this sample are approximately 290,000 clones; around 81% of them occurred a single time. The biggest ten clones account for 15% to 19% of the sample.

One collaborating source in Seattle enrolled patients during active infection and followed them longitudinally through the course of disease. The collaborating institutions used their own protocols to collect whole blood in K2EDTA tubes. Collaborator samples were shipped for TCRbeta analysis as frozen whole blood, isolated PBMCs, or DNA extracted from either sample type. The TCR comes from a person aged 70 to 80 with COVID-19, enrolled during active disease. The chain joins TRBV6-5 to TRBJ1-6, with the D gene not confidently named. The sequenced material came from peripheral blood. The CDR3 sequence is CASSYSVGPPGSPLHF. The nucleotide sequence reads TGTGCCAGCAGTTACTCGGTAGGCCCCCCGGGGTCACCCCTCCACTTT.